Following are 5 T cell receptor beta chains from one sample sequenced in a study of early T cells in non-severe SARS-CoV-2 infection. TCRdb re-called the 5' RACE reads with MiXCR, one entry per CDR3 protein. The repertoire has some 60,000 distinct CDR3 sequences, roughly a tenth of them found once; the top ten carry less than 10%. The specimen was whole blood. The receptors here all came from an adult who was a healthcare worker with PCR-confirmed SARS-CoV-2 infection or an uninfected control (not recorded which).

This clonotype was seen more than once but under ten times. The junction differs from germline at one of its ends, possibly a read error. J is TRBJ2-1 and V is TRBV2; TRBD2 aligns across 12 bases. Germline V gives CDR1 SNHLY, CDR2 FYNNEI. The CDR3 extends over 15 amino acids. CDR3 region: CASERLAGVSNEQSF. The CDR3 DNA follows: TGTGCCAGCGAAAGACTAGCGGGAGTTTCCAATGAGCAGTCCTTC.

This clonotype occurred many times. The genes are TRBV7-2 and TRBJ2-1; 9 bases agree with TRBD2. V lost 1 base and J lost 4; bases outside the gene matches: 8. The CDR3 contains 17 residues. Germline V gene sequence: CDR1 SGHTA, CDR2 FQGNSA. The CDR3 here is CASSLGSRLAGYNEQFF. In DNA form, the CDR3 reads TGTGCCAGCAGCTTAGGGTCGCGTCTAGCGGGGTACAATGAGCAGTTCTTC.

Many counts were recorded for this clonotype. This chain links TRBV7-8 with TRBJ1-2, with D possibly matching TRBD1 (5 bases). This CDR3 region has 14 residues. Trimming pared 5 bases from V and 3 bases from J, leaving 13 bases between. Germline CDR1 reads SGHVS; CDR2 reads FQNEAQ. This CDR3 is CASSPIRGDYGYTF. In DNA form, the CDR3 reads TGTGCCAGCAGCCCCATTCGGGGGGACTATGGCTACACCTTC.

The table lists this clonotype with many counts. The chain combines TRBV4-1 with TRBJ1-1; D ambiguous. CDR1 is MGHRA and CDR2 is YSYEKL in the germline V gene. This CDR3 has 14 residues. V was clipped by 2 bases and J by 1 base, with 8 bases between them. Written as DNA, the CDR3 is TGCGCCAGCAGCCAATCCCAGGCGAACACTGAAGCTTTCTTT. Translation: CASSQSQANTEAFF.

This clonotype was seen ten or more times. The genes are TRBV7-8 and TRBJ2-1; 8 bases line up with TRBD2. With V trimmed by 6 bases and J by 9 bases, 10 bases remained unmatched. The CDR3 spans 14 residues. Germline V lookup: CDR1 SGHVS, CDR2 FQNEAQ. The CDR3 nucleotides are TGTGCCAGCAGTCTAGCGGGTCCCGGGACTGAGCAGTTCTTC. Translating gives CASSLAGPGTEQFF.